This is a list of T cell receptor beta chains from one sample in a study of T cells in tuberculosis. Libraries were prepared by immunoSEQ multiplex PCR; TCRdb keeps only in-frame clonotypes and omits some of them. The sample lists under 50,000 clones, 95% occurring once. The sequencing input was PBMCs. The source of these receptors is a donor aged 10-29 years with latent tuberculosis or without tuberculosis infection. Both conserved end residues are part of each CDR3. A D gene is named only where the DNA matches it firmly. Expanded clones are given a class, and other clones once, few, many or no size at all.

j_call,v_call,cdr3_length,clone_size,d_call,cdr3_aa,cdr3_nt
TRBJ1-5,TRBV28,14,.,.,CASSFGTRVGAQHF,TGTGCCAGCAGTTTTGGGACAAGGGTCGGGGCCCAGCATTTT
TRBJ2-7,TRBV5-1,14,.,TRBD1,CASSLLRQGHEQYF,TGCGCCAGCAGCCTCCTACGACAGGGCCACGAGCAGTACTTC
TRBJ2-7,TRBV7-2,13,.,.,CASSLELAYEQYF,TGTGCCAGCAGCTTAGAGCTGGCCTACGAGCAGTACTTC
TRBJ1-2,TRBV4-1,16,.,.,CASSQAIQGEGYGYTF,TGCGCCAGCAGCCAAGCGATACAGGGAGAAGGGTATGGCTACACCTTC
TRBJ2-3,TRBV11-2,16,.,.,CASSFTVPSSTDTQYF,TGTGCCAGCAGCTTTACAGTACCTTCTAGCACAGATACGCAGTATTTT
TRBJ1-1,TRBV2,17,.,TRBD1,CASSRPRDRQMNTEAFF,TGTGCCAGCAGCAGGCCCCGGGACAGACAAATGAACACTGAAGCTTTCTTT
TRBJ2-5,TRBV11-2,13,.,.,CASSPGQKETQYF,TGTGCCAGCAGCCCCGGACAGAAAGAGACCCAGTACTTC
TRBJ2-3,TRBV2,14,.,.,CASSEVLSVSTQYF,TGTGCCAGCAGTGAAGTACTTTCGGTTAGTACGCAGTATTTT
TRBJ1-6,TRBV27,15,.,.,CASSLDIRNHSPLHF,TGTGCCAGCAGTTTAGATATCAGGAATCATTCACCCCTCCACTTT
TRBJ2-1,TRBV11-2,15,.,.,CASSTNRAPDNEQFF,TGTGCCAGCAGCACCAACAGGGCCCCCGACAATGAGCAGTTCTTC
TRBJ2-7,TRBV10-3,11,.,.,CAIRDTYEQYF,TGTGCCATCAGGGACACCTACGAGCAGTACTTC
TRBJ2-1,TRBV7-3,13,.,.,CASSLAQDNEQFF,TGTGCCAGCAGCCTAGCGCAAGACAATGAGCAGTTCTTC
TRBJ2-7,TRBV27,15,.,.,CASTSVANTRDEQYF,TGTGCCAGCACGTCTGTCGCGAATACTAGGGACGAGCAGTACTTC
TRBJ2-7,TRBV2,11,.,.,CASSEDYEQYF,TGTGCCAGCAGTGAAGACTACGAGCAGTACTTC
TRBJ1-4,TRBV30,15,once,.,CAWSVQEVVGGKLFF,TGTGCCTGGAGTGTACAAGAGGTGGTTGGTGGAAAACTGTTTTTT
TRBJ1-1,TRBV14,14,.,.,CASSRTAMNTEAFF,TGTGCCAGCAGCCGGACAGCTATGAACACTGAAGCTTTCTTT
TRBJ1-6,TRBV15,18,once,.,CATSRDLAQGSYNSPLHF,TGTGCCACCAGCAGAGATCTAGCCCAGGGGTCCTATAATTCACCCCTCCACTTT
TRBJ1-1,TRBV29-1,12,.,.,CSVPTRGTEAFF,TGCAGCGTTCCAACGAGAGGTACTGAAGCTTTCTTT
TRBJ1-2,TRBV30,13,.,TRBD1,CAWSRDRGRGYTF,TGTGCCTGGAGCCGGGACAGGGGGCGAGGCTACACCTTC
TRBJ1-1,TRBV6-5,12,.,TRBD1,CASSRGQTEAFF,TGTGCCAGCAGCAGGGGGCAAACTGAAGCTTTCTTT
TRBJ1-1,TRBV10-3,14,.,.,CAISDTQGGTEAFF,TGTGCCATCAGTGATACGCAGGGTGGTACTGAAGCTTTCTTT
TRBJ2-3,TRBV29-1,17,.,TRBD2,CSVEEGLAGGNTDTQYF,TGCAGCGTTGAAGAAGGACTAGCGGGGGGAAACACAGATACGCAGTATTTT
TRBJ2-5,TRBV2,13,.,TRBD1,CASIQDREETQYF,TGTGCCAGCATTCAGGACAGGGAAGAGACCCAGTACTTC
TRBJ2-7,TRBV11-1,18,.,TRBD2,CASSSDLAGGLSFYEQYF,TGTGCCAGCAGCTCCGACTTGGCGGGGGGCCTATCCTTCTACGAGCAGTACTTC
TRBJ2-7,TRBV5-1,15,.,.,CASSLQGGFSYEQYF,TGCGCCAGCAGCTTGCAAGGGGGATTCTCCTACGAGCAGTACTTC
TRBJ1-6,TRBV5-6,14,.,.,CASSLGGGNSPLHF,TGTGCCAGCAGCTTGGGAGGCGGAAATTCACCCCTCCACTTT
TRBJ2-7,TRBV5-1,12,.,.,CASSLPGGGQYF,TGCGCCAGCAGCTTGCCGGGGGGCGGGCAGTACTTC
TRBJ2-5,TRBV2,12,.,TRBD2,CASTREGETQYF,TGTGCCAGCACCCGGGAGGGAGAGACCCAGTACTTC
TRBJ2-3,TRBV25-1,16,medium-sized,TRBD1,CASSESRDRGTDTQYF,TGTGCCAGCAGTGAAAGTCGAGACAGGGGGACAGATACGCAGTATTTT
TRBJ2-5,TRBV14,12,.,.,CASSQDFGTQYF,TGTGCCAGCAGCCAAGATTTCGGGACCCAGTACTTC
TRBJ1-3,TRBV30,14,.,.,CARQSESSGNTIYF,TGTGCCCGTCAATCGGAGAGCTCTGGAAACACCATATATTTT
TRBJ1-5,TRBV19,15,once,.,CASNDRRPSNQPQHF,TGTGCCAGTAACGATCGGCGGCCTAGCAATCAGCCCCAGCATTTT
TRBJ1-1,TRBV2,15,.,.,CASSDLVRVNTEAFF,TGTGCCAGCAGTGATCTGGTCAGGGTGAACACTGAAGCTTTCTTT
TRBJ2-2,TRBV6-5,13,.,TRBD1,CASSKDRGGELFF,TGTGCCAGCAGTAAGGACAGGGGAGGGGAGCTGTTTTTT